This paragraph reports one T cell receptor (beta chain). The data belong to a study of patients and donors after allogeneic stem cell transplantation. The germline V and J ends were trimmed by 1 base and 1 base, with 14 bases remaining between them. The length of the CDR3 is 16 residues. Per the germline V gene, CDR1 is SEHNR and CDR2 is FQNEAQ (reference sequence). TCRdb re-derived calls from the RT-PCR reads in MiXCR, one entry per CDR3 protein. The sample holds about a million distinct CDR3 sequences; under 20% are singletons and the top ten take approximately 5.9%. The material sequenced was blood, either unsorted or a sorted T cell fraction (not recorded which). The TCR comes from a human donor who was either an allogeneic HSCT recipient or a stem cell or donor lymphocyte infusion donor (not recorded which). It is not recorded whose cells these are; they may come from a transplant donor. The V and J genes are TRBV7-9 and TRBJ2-7; a weak D match, TRBD2 (5 bases). The CDR3: CASSLVGSSDSYEQYF. For the CDR3, the DNA is TGTGCCAGCAGCTTAGTGGGGAGTTCCGATTCCTACGAGCAGTACTTC.